What follows describes a single T cell receptor (beta chain). Per the study methods: Estimated nucleated cell counts came from reference gene primer amplification. Measured with immunoSEQ multiplex PCR; TCRdb has only the in-frame clones, and not every one. D and trimming come from the DNA, and the V and J calls and clone size come from that table. The data hold roughly 150,000 clones, with around nine tenths observed a single time. Germline assignment: CDR1 LNHDA and CDR2 SQIVND (reference sequence). There are 17 residues in the CDR3. V gave up 7 bases and J gave up 0 bases; unmatched junction bases: 12. The data were obtained in a study of blood T cell repertoires in COVID-19. About the study: Sites in the United States, Italy and Spain provided acute and convalescent COVID-19 samples. Sources were T cells, B-cell-depleted T cells, or PBMCs; the material itself was cDNA or gDNA.

Sequencing input: peripheral blood. This sequence joins TRBV19 and TRBJ1-1, with 9 bases that match TRBD1. The TCR originated in a woman aged 70-85 years with acute or convalescent COVID-19. CDR3 DNA: TGTGCCAGTATGACGGACAGGGGAAGAAACATGAACACTGAAGCTTTCTTT. Protein product: CASMTDRGRNMNTEAFF.